This TCR beta chain was retrieved from a study of tumor-infiltrating lymphocytes in primary liver carcinoma. The overall study: All lesions had stage T1-T3 N0M0 and about 4 to 10 cm widths. Points from the study as a whole: Significantly greater top-250-clone fractions characterized tumors relative to blood (p = 0.039).

Making TCR beta cDNA involved roughly 0.55 ug total RNA and a constant-region primer. Researchers made the TCR beta libraries by running three nested multiplex PCR rounds with slightly modified ARM-PCR. The first two PCR rounds used TRBV1-TRBV30 primers with a Cbeta primer, roughly 10 cycles each. TCRdb re-called the multiplex PCR reads with MiXCR, one entry per CDR3 protein. The sample records 50,000 or so distinct CDR3 sequences, around 77% being singletons. Bulk tissue was left unsorted, and RNA and DNA were co-extracted from about 20-30 mg of it. The CDR3 spans 15 residues. The V end lost 5 bases, the J end lost 3 bases, and 15 bases lay between the germline ends. Germline values: CDR1 SGHTA, CDR2 FQGTGA. A remark on this clonotype: Its target is unknown.

This rearrangement joins TRBV7-3 to TRBJ2-3; D tentatively fits TRBD1 or TRBD2 (5 bases each). The sequence was obtained from a man aged 40-49 years with primary liver carcinoma and hepatitis B virus infection. Sequences were obtained from liver tumor tissue from sampling region 5. Subset noted: tumor region T5, tumor centre. The CDR3 DNA reads as TGTGCCAGCAGCCTCGGGGCTTTTAATACAGATACGCAGTATTTT. It encodes CASSLGAFNTDTQYF.